This entry concerns a single TCR beta chain. In this sample, this clone turned up many times. There is no known antigen for this receptor. Base qualities are not provided; no much larger clone lies one nucleotide away. This specimen belongs to a study of shared clonotypes between healthy human individuals (dated by TCRdb to about 2020). For the study in its entirety: The cohort comprised a couple of women and three men aged 18 to 49 years. For each donor, CD4 naive and CD4 memory were each run on three plates, CD8 naive on two plates, and CD8 memory on one plate. Blood TCR repertoires of a handful of healthy adults were deeply sequenced to estimate repertoire size and the extent of clonotype sharing between individuals. Libraries were prepared and TCR repertoires were sequenced by different laboratories using diverse techniques, in order to increase sequencing depth and limit assay-specific biases. Between about 0.9 and 10 billion PBMCs per donor were obtained by leukapheresis. What the study reported, not specific to this receptor: Compared with non-shared clonotypes, clonotypes shared by all four sorted-subset donors had higher generation probabilities. Pairwise subsampling led to the expectation that sequencing depth would affect the degree of clonotype sharing among donors. Even with the large sequencing depth, rarefaction of the sorted-subset datasets indicated that sequencing was incomplete. Sampling was restricted to blood, and TCR repertoires in tissue are likely to differ from TCR repertoires in blood. Across a handful of donors, roughly 5.1% of naive CD4, 3% to 3.5% of naive CD8, about 2% of memory CD4, and over 0.35% of memory CD8 clonotypes were shared. The small number of donors limited the genetic and exposure-history diversity represented. Estimated clonotype richness was generally larger for naive than for memory subsets.

Healthy HIV-negative adults with no recently reported acute infections or vaccinations were included as donors. All donors were Caucasian adults living in Nashville, Tennessee, USA. CD4+ T cells were enriched by magnetic negative selection, after which naive cells were positively selected on CD45RA and the negative fraction was taken as the memory subset. Blood was obtained by leukapheresis, after which PBMCs were separated by Ficoll-Histopaque density gradient centrifugation and cryopreserved in liquid nitrogen vapor phase. Purity and quantity of every magnetically sorted T cell population were checked by analytical flow cytometry. From each sorted fraction, genomic DNA was isolated and quantified by UV absorbance on a Nanodrop 2000c. The germline V gene (reference sequence) supplies CDR1 GTSNPN and CDR2 SVGIG. The CDR3 has 14 amino acids, counting the end cysteine and phenylalanine. Solely the CDR3 DNA is kept, with 42 bases framed from the first base. V loses 6 bases, J loses 3 bases, and the germline ends lie 15 bases apart.

TCR CDR3 regions were amplified from genomic DNA by multiplex PCR using the deep immunoSEQ assay. Extracted genomic DNA from each cell subset was distributed evenly across all wells of several immunoSEQ 96-well plates, and each plate was treated as a replicate. For sorted subsets, each replicate PCR was loaded with 200 to 250 ng genomic DNA, equivalent to 25,000 to 35,000 T cell genomes. The purified libraries were quantified using a Qubit 3.0 fluorometer, sized with a Bioanalyzer 2100, and then quantified again using the KAPA Library Quantification kit. A separate single-read 150-cycle Illumina NextSeq 550 flow cell was used to sequence each immunoSEQ 96-well plate. As for how the authors treated the data: Because the immunoSEQ output included only junctional sequences and no quality scores, the filtering could not be the same as the filtering used for full-length reads. Sequences were annotated with PyIR, a Python wrapper for IgBLAST v1.9, using IMGT germline references to assign V/J genes and CDR3. Reads with weak V/J assignments (E-value above 1e-6), missing CDR3, stop codons, out-of-frame junctions, or ambiguous translated residues were removed. A V3J clonotype was defined by an identical inferred V gene, J gene, and CDR3 amino acid sequence. Percentage overlap between repertoires was calculated by dividing the number of shared unique clonotypes by the size of the smaller repertoire. RTK rarefaction, the Chao1 estimator, and Recon v2.1 estimates of unobserved clonotypes were used to assess repertoire richness. For all TCRbeta clonotypes obtained by the gDNA method from several donors, generation probabilities were computed with OLGA. TCRdb's version of the immuneACCESS table is confined to in-frame rearrangements and falls short of the full clone set. An unresolved V gene accounts for under half of the shortfall where checked; the remainder is of unknown origin. That table gives V, J and clone size, and the DNA gave D and trimming. The sample contains about a million clones, approximately 75% of them found a single time. The ten largest account for 0.7% to 0.95% of the sample.

The receptor chain draws on TRBV30 and TRBJ2-4; the best D guess is TRBD1, with 7 bases matching. Material for sequencing was memory CD4+ T cells from PBMCs. What this sample's cell subset or site label stands for: CD45RA-negative fraction. The clonotype was recovered from a man between 18 and 29 years old in good health. Some clones in this sample may be carry-over from other donors' samples. The CDR3 protein is CACEAGTVKNIQYF. The DNA sequence is as follows: TGTGCCTGCGAGGCGGGGACAGTCAAAAACATTCAGTACTTC.